Below, one T cell receptor (beta chain) is given with its context. Its antigen is as yet unknown. MiXCR was run by TCRdb on the 5' RACE reads, yielding one entry per CDR3 protein. The sample has hundreds of thousands of distinct CDR3 sequences, around 12% seen once. This sample was taken from a study of T cells after yellow fever vaccination. Overall study findings and caveats: The presence of abundant clonotypes contaminating from the bulk population was possible in FACS-sorted repertoires.

The sequencing used PBMCs, collected on the day of the yellow fever booster vaccination. This receptor was taken from a man under 40 who received the YFV17D yellow fever vaccine.

DNA for the CDR3: TGCAGTGCTGCACTAGGGGCAGGCATCAATCAGCCCCAGCATTTT. The encoded protein is CSAALGAGINQPQHF. This chain uses TRBV20-1 with TRBJ1-5, with D perhaps TRBD1 (5 bases). V was pared by 5 bases and J by 3 bases, with 17 bases between. From germline, CDR1 is DFQATT and CDR2 SNEGSKA (reference sequence). The CDR3 loop spans 15 amino acids.